The 29 T cell receptor beta chains given below trace back to one sample, sequenced in a study of T cells expressing NK-cell markers. No DNA is given; TCRdb re-called the 5' RACE reads and lists each CDR3 protein once. The sample has approximately 170,000 distinct CDR3 sequences. Sequencing input: blood T cells: a sorted CD56 or NKG2C T cell subset, CD4+ or CD8+ T cells, or bulk PBMC T cells (not recorded which). The origin of the receptors is a man aged 18-75 years in good health.

The chain links TRBV27 to TRBJ1-6; TCRdb indicates TRBD1, and absent DNA this call remains unverified. CDR1 is MNHEY and CDR2 is SMNVEV in the germline V gene (reference sequence). CDR3 length: 15 residues. The CDR3 protein is CASNSDRGLNSPLHF.

The rearrangement joins TRBV7-9 to TRBJ1-1. This CDR3 has 13 amino acids. Per the germline V gene, CDR1 is SEHNR and CDR2 is FQNEAQ (reference sequence). The CDR3 reads CASRGFSDTEAFF.

The V call is TRBV6-1, the J call TRBJ2-1; lacking DNA, the TRBD1 call made by TCRdb goes unchecked. From germline, CDR1 is MNHNS and CDR2 SASEGT. The CDR3 loop spans 14 amino acids. This CDR3 reads CASSRAPPPDEQFF.

The genes are TRBV7-9 and TRBJ2-1; without DNA, the TCRdb call of TRBD1 cannot be checked. This CDR3 is built from 13 residues. The germline V gene encodes CDR1 SEHNR and CDR2 FQNEAQ (reference sequence). The CDR3 sequence: CASRPGTVNEQFF. Full variable domain (remainder filled in from reference TRBV7-9 and TRBJ2-1): DTGVSQNPRHKITKRGQNVTFRCDPISEHNRLYWYRQTLGQGPEFLTYFQNEAQLEKSRLLSDRFSAERPKGSFSTLEIQRTEQGDSAMYLCASRPGTVNEQFFGPGTRLTVL.

The chain couples TRBV12-3 or TRBV12-4 to TRBJ2-1; TCRdb returns TRBD2, unconfirmable since there is no DNA. The CDR3 is 14 amino acids. The CDR3 spells CASRLSSGPNEQFF.

This chain uses TRBV28 with TRBJ2-7; TCRdb designates TRBD1, a call that cannot be tested without DNA. The length of the CDR3 is 14 residues. Germline V gene data show CDR1 as MDHEN and CDR2 as SYDVKM. The CDR3 loop is CASRLGTAPDQQYF.

The V gene is TRBV6-1, the J gene TRBJ1-1; the TCRdb D gene call, TRBD1, has no DNA to confirm it. This CDR3 is 13 amino acids long. The germline gives CDR1 MNHNS, CDR2 SASEGT. The CDR3 is CASKERGLAEAFF.

The chain carries TRBV19 and TRBJ1-1. The germline V gene encodes CDR1 LNHDA and CDR2 SQIVND (reference sequence). The CDR3 loop spans 11 amino acids. CDR3 protein: CASIRGTEAFF.

The chain employs TRBV3-1 and TRBJ2-1; TCRdb's D gene call, TRBD2, goes unchecked for lack of DNA. The germline gives CDR1 LGHDT, CDR2 YNNKEL (reference sequence). CDR3 length: 15 amino acids. CDR3 amino acids: CASSPGLAGINEQFF.

This sequence joins TRBV2 and TRBJ1-4. The CDR3 totals 15 residues. Per the germline V gene, CDR1 is SNHLY and CDR2 is FYNNEI. CDR3 sequence reads: CASSDAQATNEKLFF.

The chain is built from TRBV11-2 and TRBJ2-1. The CDR3 extends over 15 amino acids. Germline lookup yields CDR1 SGHAT and CDR2 FQNNGV. CDR3 protein: CASSFNQWENNEQFF.

The CDR3 loop is CSGRAPNEQFF. The chain joins TRBV29-1 to TRBJ2-1; checking the TCRdb D call of TRBD2 is not possible without DNA. Germline assignment: CDR1 SQVTM and CDR2 ANQGSEA. The CDR3 contains 11 residues.

CDR3: CASTYGQGRNEQFF. The chain couples TRBV5-1 to TRBJ2-1; TCRdb's D call of TRBD1 is untestable without DNA. Germline V CDR1 and CDR2: SGHRS, YFSETQ. The CDR3 contains 14 residues.

The chain is built from TRBV3-1 and TRBJ2-7; checking the TCRdb D call of TRBD1 is not possible without DNA. Germline V CDR1 and CDR2: LGHDT, YNNKEL (reference sequence). This CDR3 spans 15 amino acids. The CDR3 reads CASSRERQGDGEQYF.

The CDR3 region is CSVVGLATNEKLFF. The rearrangement joins TRBV29-1 to TRBJ1-4. CDR3 length equals 14 residues. The germline gives CDR1 SQVTM, CDR2 ANQGSEA.

This chain joins TRBV7-7 and TRBJ2-7; TCRdb picks TRBD1, but there is no DNA to check that call. In germline, CDR1 is SSHAT, CDR2 FNYEAQ (reference sequence). This CDR3 has 13 residues. The CDR3 sequence: CASSLNSGAEQYF.

This sequence joins TRBV7-9 and TRBJ1-1; TCRdb's D call, TRBD1, is unchecked because there is no DNA. There are 16 residues in the CDR3. Germline V lookup: CDR1 SEHNR, CDR2 FQNEAQ (reference sequence). The chain's CDR3 is CASSLADRVGSTEAFF.

The V gene is TRBV20-1, the J gene TRBJ2-3; no DNA is available, so the TRBD2 call from TCRdb remains unchecked. There are 17 residues in the CDR3. Per the germline V gene, CDR1 is DFQATT and CDR2 is SNEGSKA (reference sequence). The CDR3 protein is CSARMSRASGGFDTQYF.

The V call is TRBV10-3, the J call TRBJ2-1; TCRdb gives TRBD1 as the D gene, but with no DNA this cannot be confirmed. Germline V gives CDR1 ENHRY, CDR2 SYGVKD. There are 13 residues in the CDR3. The CDR3 sequence is CAISGGGANEQFF.

The chain links TRBV6-1 to TRBJ1-5. The CDR3 sequence is 15 residues long. From germline, CDR1 is MNHNS and CDR2 SASEGT. The CDR3 is CASSGRPSGNQPQHF.

This rearrangement joins TRBV3-1 to TRBJ2-7. CDR1 is LGHDT and CDR2 is YNNKEL in the germline V gene (reference sequence). This CDR3 has 16 residues. CDR3 protein: CASSQDWQQSSYEQYF.

The chain has TRBV11-2 and TRBJ2-6; TCRdb picks TRBD1, but there is no DNA to check that call. From germline, CDR1 is SGHAT and CDR2 FQNNGV. This CDR3 has 17 residues. CDR3 in amino acids: CASRTGTGGSGANVLTF.

The rearrangement uses TRBV6-1 and TRBJ1-2. The length of the CDR3 is 12 residues. The germline V gene has CDR1 MNHNS and CDR2 SASEGT. CDR3 region: CASSEPGGGYTF.

The chain uses TRBV2 and TRBJ2-1; TCRdb selects TRBD2, and the lack of DNA leaves this call unchecked. Per germline, CDR1 SNHLY and CDR2 FYNNEI. The CDR3 extends over 14 amino acids. This CDR3 is CASSEFRQGGEQFF.

The rearrangement uses TRBV5-1 and TRBJ2-1. The length of the CDR3 is 12 residues. Looked up from germline, CDR1 is SGHRS and CDR2 is YFSETQ. CDR3 residues: CASSIGANEQFF.

V is TRBV21-1 and J is TRBJ2-2; TCRdb proposes TRBD1, but this gene call is untestable without DNA. TRBV21-1 corresponds to a pseudogene. The CDR3 has 15 amino acids. CDR3 protein: CASSIRTKNTGELFF.

The chain has TRBV27 and TRBJ1-2; TCRdb returns TRBD1, unconfirmable since there is no DNA. This CDR3 comprises 14 residues. CDR1 and CDR2 (germline): MNHEY, SMNVEV (reference sequence). CDR3: CASRGQGVHYGYTF.

This chain uses TRBV20-1 with TRBJ2-3. CDR3 length: 15 amino acids. In germline, CDR1 is DFQATT, CDR2 SNEGSKA (reference sequence). CDR3 amino acids: CSAREWLANTDTQYF.

V usage is TRBV7-3 and J usage is TRBJ1-1; TCRdb picks TRBD1, but there is no DNA to check that call. Germline V gives CDR1 SGHTA, CDR2 FQGTGA. The CDR3 runs 17 residues. CDR3: CASSLKGTGLVNTEAFF.